Each of the 25 T cell receptor beta chains below was sequenced from the same sample in a study of T-cell reconstitution after alpha-beta-depleted transplantation in children. The authors prepared the TCRbeta library with unique molecular identifiers. MiXCR was run by TCRdb on the PCR reads, yielding one entry per CDR3 protein. Of 440,000 or so distinct CDR3 sequences listed, 43% are singletons. The material was PBMCs, obtained before TCRalphabeta/CD19-depleted stem cell transplant. The receptors were sampled from a girl aged 2-10 years with aplastic anemia, due to receive a stem cell transplant.

The V and J genes are TRBV12-3 or TRBV12-4 and TRBJ2-3; D might be TRBD2 (5 bases). The CDR3 runs to 15 residues. Trimming stripped 2 bases from V and 4 bases from J, with 13 bases between. This chain's CDR3 is CASSLRTGLSDTQYF. Here the CDR3 DNA reads TGTGCCAGCAGTTTAAGGACTGGGCTCTCAGATACGCAGTATTTT.

This clonotype was counted many times. This chain connects TRBV28 to TRBJ1-5; D gene uncertain. V gave up 6 bases and J gave up 3 bases, with 15 bases separating them. From germline, CDR1 is MDHEN and CDR2 SYDVKM. The CDR3 is made up of 15 amino acids. This chain's CDR3 is CASRLDAAHNQPQHF. Written as DNA, the CDR3 is TGTGCCAGCAGACTCGATGCTGCTCACAATCAGCCCCAGCATTTT.

J is TRBJ2-5 and V is TRBV20-1, with 7 bases that match TRBD2. Germline loops: CDR1 DFQATT, CDR2 SNEGSKA (reference sequence). The CDR3 extends over 13 amino acids. Trimming at V came to 4 bases and at J to 0 bases, leaving 2 bases not matched to a gene. CDR3 bases: TGCAGTGCTACCGGGAGGAACCAAGAGACCCAGTACTTC. It codes for CSATGRNQETQYF.

V usage is TRBV10-3 and J usage is TRBJ2-7; D not resolved. Germline loops: CDR1 ENHRY, CDR2 SYGVKD. The CDR3 spans 13 residues. Deletions cut 6 bases from V and 2 bases from J, with 11 bases between. The DNA for the CDR3 is TGTGCCATCAGGGACGGCCCTACCTACGAGCAGTACTTC. Protein: CAIRDGPTYEQYF.

This chain joins TRBV7-2 and TRBJ2-2, with unresolved D. This CDR3 is 15 amino acids long. V lost 1 base, J lost 0 bases, and 6 bases lay in between. The germline CDR1 and CDR2 sequences are SGHTA and FQGNSA. CDR3 DNA sequence: TGTGCCAGCAGCTTAGTGTATACGAACACCGGGGAGCTGTTTTTT. Its translation: CASSLVYTNTGELFF.

This clonotype was recorded at least ten times. The V call is TRBV6-5, the J call TRBJ2-1; 10 positions match TRBD2. The trim removed 0 bases at V and 4 bases at J, leaving 6 bases unmatched. Germline values: CDR1 MNHEY, CDR2 SVGAGI. The CDR3 loop spans 17 amino acids. The CDR3 is CASSYSGLAGVYNEQFF. The CDR3 bases are TGTGCCAGCAGTTACTCGGGGCTAGCGGGAGTTTACAATGAGCAGTTCTTC.

This rearrangement joins TRBV5-1 to TRBJ2-7, with 7 bases matching TRBD2. Germline CDR1 SGHRS, CDR2 YFSETQ. The CDR3 totals 14 residues. V lost 2 bases and J lost 3; bases outside the gene matches: 5. In nucleotides, the CDR3 is TGCGCCAGCAGCTTTTCCGGGGGGAACTACGAGCAGTACTTC. This codes for CASSFSGGNYEQYF.

The sample holds one count of this clonotype. J is TRBJ1-1 and V is TRBV20-1; maybe TRBD1 (5 bases). The CDR3 spans 12 residues. The germline gives CDR1 DFQATT, CDR2 SNEGSKA (reference sequence). Trimming shortened V by 4 bases and J by 1 base, and 7 bases separated the two germline ends. The CDR3 here is CSAMDKNTEAFF. DNA for the CDR3: TGCAGTGCTATGGACAAGAACACTGAAGCTTTCTTT.

The V call is TRBV7-8, the J call TRBJ2-3; TRBD1 aligns across 8 bases. CDR1 SGHVS and CDR2 FQNEAQ come from the germline V gene. The V segment lost 1 base and the J segment 3 bases; nucleotides outside the gene matches: 6. This CDR3 is 16 amino acids long. The CDR3 reads CASSLGVQGATDTQYF. The CDR3 DNA follows: TGTGCCAGCAGCTTAGGGGTGCAGGGGGCGACAGATACGCAGTATTTT. The full variable domain, with the rest looked up from reference TRBV7-8 and TRBJ2-3, is GAGVSQSPRYKVAKRGQDVALRCDPISGHVSLFWYQQALGQGPEFLTYFQNEAQLDKSGLPSDRFFAERPEGSVSTLKIQRTQQEDSAVYLCASSLGVQGATDTQYFGPGTRLTVL.

The rearrangement joins TRBV27 to TRBJ2-7; a weak D match, TRBD1 (6 bases). The ends were cut back, 4 bases at V and 5 bases at J, with 12 bases in the middle. Germline V gene sequence: CDR1 MNHEY, CDR2 SMNVEV (reference sequence). There are 13 residues in the CDR3. CDR3 DNA sequence: TGTGCCAGCAGTTCCCCGGCAGGGGACGAGCAGTACTTC. Encoded protein: CASSSPAGDEQYF.

The genes are TRBV20-1 and TRBJ1-1, with 7 nucleotides matching TRBD1. Germline assignment: CDR1 DFQATT and CDR2 SNEGSKA (reference sequence). The CDR3 loop spans 12 amino acids. Losses at the gene ends were 5 bases for V and 4 bases for J; bases not matched to a gene: 4. CDR3 amino acids: CSADRVGTEAFF. CDR3 coding DNA: TGCAGTGCTGACAGGGTGGGCACTGAAGCTTTCTTT.

The rearrangement uses TRBV7-9 and TRBJ2-6; D might be TRBD1 (5 bases). The CDR3 runs to 17 residues. The ends were cut back, 1 base at V and 0 bases at J, with 10 bases in the middle. Per germline, CDR1 SEHNR and CDR2 FQNEAQ (reference sequence). CDR3 residues: CASSLGIGHSGANVLTF. For the CDR3, the DNA is TGTGCCAGCAGCTTAGGGATCGGACACTCTGGGGCCAACGTCCTGACTTTC. Full variable domain (missing parts from reference TRBV7-9 and TRBJ2-6): DTGVSQNPRHKITKRGQNVTFRCDPISEHNRLYWYRQTLGQGPEFLTYFQNEAQLEKSRLLSDRFSAERPKGSFSTLEIQRTEQGDSAMYLCASSLGIGHSGANVLTFGAGSRLTVL.

The genes are TRBV11-2 and TRBJ2-5; D is undetermined. In germline, CDR1 is SGHAT, CDR2 FQNNGV. Trimming stripped 5 bases from V and 5 bases from J, with 12 bases between. This CDR3 has 13 residues. The CDR3 protein is CASSGPAAETQYF. The CDR3 region has the DNA TGTGCCAGCAGCGGACCCGCTGCGGAGACCCAGTACTTC.

Of note for this clonotype: A much larger clone lies a single base off, so this may be a read error. CDR3 in DNA: TGTGCCACCAGTGATTTACTAGGACTAGCGTCACAAGAGACCCAGTACTTC. It translates to CATSDLLGLASQETQYF. The chain carries TRBV24-1 and TRBJ2-5; the match to TRBD2 covers 9 bases. After removal of 1 base from V and 2 bases from J, the junction contained 7 bases not matched to a gene. CDR3 size: 17 residues. Germline lookup yields CDR1 KGHDR and CDR2 SFDVKD.

As concerns this clonotype: A much bigger clone sits one base away, suggesting this may be a read error. It is likely a read error, because the conserved phenylalanine at the end of the CDR3 is missing. This chain links TRBV20-1 with TRBJ2-4, with D uncertain. Germline values: CDR1 DFQATT, CDR2 SNEGSKA (reference sequence). The CDR3 spans 10 residues. V was trimmed by 5 bases and J by 9 bases, leaving 8 bases between them. In DNA form, the CDR3 reads TGCAGTGCTGGCCGGCCCATTCAGTACTCC. Its protein is CSAGRPIQYS.

This clonotype was observed a few times. This sequence joins TRBV4-3 and TRBJ1-2; 11 bases map to TRBD1. V dropped 0 bases and J dropped 7; count of bases not matched to a gene: 4. The CDR3 runs to 15 residues. The germline V gene encodes CDR1 LGHNA and CDR2 YSLEER. The CDR3 DNA reads as TGCGCCAGCAGCCAAGACGGACAGGGGGCTATTGGCTACACCTTC. It translates to CASSQDGQGAIGYTF.

A word on this clonotype: Germline and junction disagree at one end, which may indicate a read error. The rearrangement links TRBV20-1 to TRBJ2-3; 9 bases map to TRBD2. CDR1 DFQATT and CDR2 SNEGSKA come from the germline V gene (reference sequence). This CDR3 has 15 amino acids. In DNA form, the CDR3 reads TGCAATGCTAGAAGTAGCGGGAGTGGGCCAGATACGCAGTATTTT. Translating it yields CNARSSGSGPDTQYF.

This clonotype has just a few counts. The chain combines TRBV15 with TRBJ1-5, with unresolved D. The V end was cut by 1 base, the J end by 8 bases, with 15 bases between. There are 15 residues in the CDR3. From germline, CDR1 is LNHNV and CDR2 YYDKDF (reference sequence). CDR3 protein: CATSRAGTDEEPQHF. The CDR3 DNA sequence: TGTGCCACCAGCAGAGCGGGAACTGACGAGGAGCCCCAGCATTTT. Using reference TRBV15 and TRBJ1-5 for the parts outside the CDR3, the full variable domain is DAMVIQNPRYQVTQFGKPVTLSCSQTLNHNVMYWYQQKSSQAPKLLFHYYDKDFNNEADTPDNFQSRRPNTSFCFLDIRSPGLGDTAMYLCATSRAGTDEEPQHFGDGTRLSIL.

Ten or more counts support this clonotype. This chain joins TRBV20-1 and TRBJ2-7; 9 bases line up with TRBD2. Germline loops: CDR1 DFQATT, CDR2 SNEGSKA (reference sequence). J was trimmed by 2 bases and V by 1 base; bases with no gene match: 3. CDR3 length: 14 amino acids. The CDR3 reads CSARGAGGTYEQYF. The CDR3 nucleotides are TGCAGTGCTAGAGGGGCGGGAGGGACCTACGAGCAGTACTTC.

The chain combines TRBV12-3 or TRBV12-4 with TRBJ1-4, with a weak D call TRBD1 (6 bases). V lost 5 bases to trimming and J lost 5 bases, with 9 bases between them. The CDR3 spans 13 residues. The CDR3 DNA sequence: TGTGCCAGCAGTGGGACAAGGAATGAAAAACTGTTTTTT. Protein sequence: CASSGTRNEKLFF.

The genes are TRBV7-8 and TRBJ1-2; unclear D gene. The CDR3 covers 16 residues. V gave up 4 bases and J gave up 1 base, with 16 bases separating them. The germline V gene encodes CDR1 SGHVS and CDR2 FQNEAQ. CDR3 loop: CASSSDGLLLNYGYTF. The CDR3 DNA follows: TGTGCCAGCAGCTCGGACGGACTACTTCTTAACTATGGCTACACCTTC. Combining the CDR3 with reference TRBV7-8 and TRBJ1-2 gives the whole variable domain GAGVSQSPRYKVAKRGQDVALRCDPISGHVSLFWYQQALGQGPEFLTYFQNEAQLDKSGLPSDRFFAERPEGSVSTLKIQRTQQEDSAVYLCASSSDGLLLNYGYTFGSGTRLTVV.

This clonotype was detected only a few times. V gene TRBV11-3 combines with J gene TRBJ2-7; maybe TRBD1 (6 bases). Trimming shortened V by 2 bases and J by 0 bases, and 11 bases separated the two germline ends. CDR1 is SGHNT, CDR2 YENEEA, per germline. The CDR3 spans 15 residues. The CDR3 nucleotides read TGTGCCAGCAGCTTATACCCGGACAGCTCCTACGAGCAGTACTTC. It specifies CASSLYPDSSYEQYF.

This clonotype was counted many times. The V gene is TRBV5-1, the J gene TRBJ1-2; D remains unclear. Germline CDR1 is SGHRS and CDR2 is YFSETQ. Trimming pared 1 base from V and 2 bases from J, leaving 15 bases between. The CDR3 length is 16 residues. CDR3 coding DNA: TGCGCCAGCAGCTTGAGCTGGGGTTCGACGAACTATGGCTACACCTTC. Amino acids: CASSLSWGSTNYGYTF.

In the case of this clonotype: Mismatch with germline at one junction end may stem from a read error. CDR3 DNA: TGTGCCTGGAGTCTGGACCGTTCTTCAGCCCTCCACTTT. The encoded protein is CAWSLDRSSALHF. This chain joins TRBV30 and TRBJ1-6; D unresolved. Germline V gene lookup returns CDR1 GTSNPN and CDR2 SVGIG (reference sequence). This CDR3 comprises 13 residues.

This clonotype was counted between two and nine times. The V call is TRBV9, the J call TRBJ2-3, with D possibly matching TRBD2 (6 bases). The CDR3 covers 15 residues. V gave up 4 bases and J gave up 1 base, with 13 bases separating them. Germline V gives CDR1 SGDLS, CDR2 YYNGEE. The CDR3 is CASSRLDAGTDTQYF. CDR3 bases: TGTGCCAGCAGCAGACTAGACGCGGGCACAGATACGCAGTATTTT.